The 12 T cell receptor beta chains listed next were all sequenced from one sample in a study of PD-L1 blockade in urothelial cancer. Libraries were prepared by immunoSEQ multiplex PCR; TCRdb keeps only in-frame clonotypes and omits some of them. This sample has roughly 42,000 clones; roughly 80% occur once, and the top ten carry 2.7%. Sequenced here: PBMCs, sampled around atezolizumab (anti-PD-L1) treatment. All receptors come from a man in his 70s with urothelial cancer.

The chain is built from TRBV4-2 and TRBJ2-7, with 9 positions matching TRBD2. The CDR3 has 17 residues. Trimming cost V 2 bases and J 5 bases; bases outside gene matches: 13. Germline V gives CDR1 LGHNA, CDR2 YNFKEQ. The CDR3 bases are TGTGCCAGCAGCCAACCCTCATTCGGGCGGGAGGGAAACGAGCAGTACTTC. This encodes CASSQPSFGREGNEQYF.

The CDR3 is CASSYGRGLTEAFF. In DNA, the CDR3 is TGTGCCAGCAGTTACGGCAGGGGGCTTACTGAAGCTTTCTTT. This chain links TRBV6-5 with TRBJ1-1; 8 bases line up with TRBD1. J lost 5 bases, V lost 2 bases, and 4 bases had no gene match. The CDR3 runs 14 residues. CDR1 and CDR2 (germline): MNHEY, SVGAGI.

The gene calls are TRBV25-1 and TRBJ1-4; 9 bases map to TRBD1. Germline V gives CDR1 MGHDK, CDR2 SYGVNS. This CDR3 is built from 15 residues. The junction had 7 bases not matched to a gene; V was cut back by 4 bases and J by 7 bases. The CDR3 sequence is CASSVGTGWFEKLFF. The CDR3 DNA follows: TGTGCCAGCAGTGTTGGGACAGGGTGGTTTGAAAAACTGTTTTTT.

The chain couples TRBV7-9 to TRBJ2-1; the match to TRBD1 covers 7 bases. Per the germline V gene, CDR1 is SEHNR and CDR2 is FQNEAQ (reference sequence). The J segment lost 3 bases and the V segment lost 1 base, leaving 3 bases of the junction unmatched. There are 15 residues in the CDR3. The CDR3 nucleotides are TGTGCCAGCAGCTTAGAGGGGGCAAGCTACAATGAGCAGTTCTTC. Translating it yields CASSLEGASYNEQFF.

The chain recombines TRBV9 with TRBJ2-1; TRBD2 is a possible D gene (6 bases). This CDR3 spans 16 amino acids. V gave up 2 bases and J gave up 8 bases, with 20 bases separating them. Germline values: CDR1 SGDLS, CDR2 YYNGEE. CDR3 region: CASSVLAVWDEYEQFF. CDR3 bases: TGTGCCAGCAGCGTGTTAGCGGTTTGGGACGAGTATGAGCAGTTCTTC.

CDR3 coding DNA: TGTGCCAGCAGCGTAGGAGGGAGATTGAAGGGAAACACCATATATTTT. Translating it yields CASSVGGRLKGNTIYF. The genes are TRBV9 and TRBJ1-3; D not resolved. The CDR3 consists of 16 residues. The V gene's germline CDR1 is SGDLS and CDR2 YYNGEE. Trimming shortened V by 0 bases and J by 4 bases, and 14 bases separated the two germline ends.

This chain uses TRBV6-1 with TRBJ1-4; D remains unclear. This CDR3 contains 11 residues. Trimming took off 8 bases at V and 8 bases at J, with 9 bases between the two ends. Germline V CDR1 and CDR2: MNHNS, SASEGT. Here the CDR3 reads CASAGTEKLFF. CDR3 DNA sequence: TGTGCCAGCGCAGGAACCGAAAAACTGTTTTTT.

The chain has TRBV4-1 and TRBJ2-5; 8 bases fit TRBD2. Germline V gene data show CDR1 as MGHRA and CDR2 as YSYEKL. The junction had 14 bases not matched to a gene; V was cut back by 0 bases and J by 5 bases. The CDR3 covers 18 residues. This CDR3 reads CASSQDGRAGAGGETQYF. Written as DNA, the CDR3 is TGCGCCAGCAGCCAAGACGGTCGAGCGGGAGCCGGAGGGGAGACCCAGTACTTC.

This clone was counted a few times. CDR3 bases: TGTGCCAGCAGCGTAGGACTTAGGACTAGCGCAGACGAGCAGTACTTC. This translates into CASSVGLRTSADEQYF. V and J are TRBV9 and TRBJ2-7; 9 bases agree with TRBD2. The J segment lost 5 bases and the V segment lost 0 bases, leaving 9 bases of the junction unmatched. CDR3 length equals 16 residues. Germline V gene lookup returns CDR1 SGDLS and CDR2 YYNGEE.

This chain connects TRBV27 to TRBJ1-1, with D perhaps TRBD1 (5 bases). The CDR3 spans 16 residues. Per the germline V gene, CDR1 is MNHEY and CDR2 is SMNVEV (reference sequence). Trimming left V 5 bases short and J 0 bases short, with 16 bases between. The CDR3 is CASSPRVRLMNTEAFF. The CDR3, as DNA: TGTGCCAGCAGTCCCAGGGTTCGGTTAATGAACACTGAAGCTTTCTTT.

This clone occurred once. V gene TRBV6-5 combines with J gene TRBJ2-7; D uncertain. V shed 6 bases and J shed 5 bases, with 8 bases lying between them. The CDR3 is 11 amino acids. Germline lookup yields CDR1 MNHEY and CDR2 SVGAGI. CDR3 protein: CASRLRNEQYF. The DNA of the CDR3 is TGTGCCAGCAGACTACGCAACGAGCAGTACTTC.

The CDR3 sequence is CASRSGTGLVSSGNTIYF. The CDR3 DNA reads TGTGCCAGCAGGTCCGGGACAGGGTTGGTCAGCTCTGGAAACACCATATATTTT. The chain couples TRBV28 to TRBJ1-3, with TRBD1 matching 9 bases. V shed 6 bases and J 0 bases; nucleotides not matched to a gene: 12. Germline V gene lookup returns CDR1 MDHEN and CDR2 SYDVKM. The CDR3 spans 18 residues.